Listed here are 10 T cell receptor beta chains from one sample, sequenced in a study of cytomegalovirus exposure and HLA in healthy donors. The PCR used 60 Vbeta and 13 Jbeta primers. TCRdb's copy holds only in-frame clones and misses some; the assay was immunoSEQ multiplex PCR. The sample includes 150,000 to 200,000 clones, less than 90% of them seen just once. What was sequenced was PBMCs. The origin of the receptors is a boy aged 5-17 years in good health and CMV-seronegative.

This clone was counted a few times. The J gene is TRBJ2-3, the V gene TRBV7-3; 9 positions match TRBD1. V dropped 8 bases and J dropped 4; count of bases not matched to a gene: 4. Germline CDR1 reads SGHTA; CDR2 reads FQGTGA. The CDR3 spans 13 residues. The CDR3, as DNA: TGTGCCAGCTCCGGACAGGGGTCAGATACGCAGTATTTT. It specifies CASSGQGSDTQYF.

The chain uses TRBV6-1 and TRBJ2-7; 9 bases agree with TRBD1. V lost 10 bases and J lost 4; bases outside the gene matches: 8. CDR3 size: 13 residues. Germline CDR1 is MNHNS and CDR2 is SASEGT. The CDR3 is CATQRGTGYEQYF. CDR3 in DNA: TGTGCCACCCAACGAGGGACAGGGTACGAGCAGTACTTC.

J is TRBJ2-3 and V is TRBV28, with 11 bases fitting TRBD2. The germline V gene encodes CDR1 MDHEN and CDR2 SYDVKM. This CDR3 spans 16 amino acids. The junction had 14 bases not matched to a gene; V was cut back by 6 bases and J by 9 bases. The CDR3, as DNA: TGTGCCAGCAGCCTTTCGGGACTAGCGGTGGGGCAGACGCAGTATTTT. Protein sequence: CASSLSGLAVGQTQYF.

The CDR3 DNA follows: TGTGCCAGCAGCTTAAGGACAATGGGAAGCCACGAGCAGTACTTC. This translates into CASSLRTMGSHEQYF. This chain connects TRBV7-3 to TRBJ2-7, with D possibly being TRBD1 (5 bases). Trimming took 1 base from V and 5 from J, leaving 15 bases between them. This CDR3 spans 15 amino acids. Per germline, CDR1 SGHTA and CDR2 FQGTGA.

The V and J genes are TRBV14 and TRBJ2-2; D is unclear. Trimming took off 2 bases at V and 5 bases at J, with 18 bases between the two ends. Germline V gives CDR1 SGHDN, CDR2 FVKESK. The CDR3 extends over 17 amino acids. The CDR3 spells CASSQKNWSLITGELFF. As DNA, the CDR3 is TGTGCCAGCAGCCAAAAGAACTGGTCGTTAATTACCGGGGAGCTGTTTTTT. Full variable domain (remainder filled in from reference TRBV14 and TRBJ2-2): EAGVTQFPSHSVIEKGQTVTLRCDPISGHDNLYWYRRVMGKEIKFLLHFVKESKQDESGMPNNRFLAERTGGTYSTLKVQPAELEDSGVYFCASSQKNWSLITGELFFGEGSRLTVL.

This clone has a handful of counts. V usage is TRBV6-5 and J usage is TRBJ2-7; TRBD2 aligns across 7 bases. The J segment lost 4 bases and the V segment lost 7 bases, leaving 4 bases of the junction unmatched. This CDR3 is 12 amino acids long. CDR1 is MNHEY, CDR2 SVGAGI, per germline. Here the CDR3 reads CASNGSGYEQYF. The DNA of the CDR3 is TGTGCCAGCAATGGTAGCGGGTACGAGCAGTACTTC.

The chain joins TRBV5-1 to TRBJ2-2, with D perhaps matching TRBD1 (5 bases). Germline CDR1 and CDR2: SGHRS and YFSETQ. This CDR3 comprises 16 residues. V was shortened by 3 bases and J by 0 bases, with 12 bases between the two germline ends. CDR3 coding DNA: TGCGCCAGCAGCTCTTACAGGCAAACGAACACCGGGGAGCTGTTTTTT. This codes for CASSSYRQTNTGELFF.

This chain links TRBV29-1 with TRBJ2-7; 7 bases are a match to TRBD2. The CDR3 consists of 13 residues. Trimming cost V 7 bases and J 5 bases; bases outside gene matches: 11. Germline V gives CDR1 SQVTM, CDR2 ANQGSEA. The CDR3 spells CSAWGGDWNEQYF. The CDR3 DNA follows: TGCAGCGCTTGGGGGGGGGATTGGAACGAGCAGTACTTC.

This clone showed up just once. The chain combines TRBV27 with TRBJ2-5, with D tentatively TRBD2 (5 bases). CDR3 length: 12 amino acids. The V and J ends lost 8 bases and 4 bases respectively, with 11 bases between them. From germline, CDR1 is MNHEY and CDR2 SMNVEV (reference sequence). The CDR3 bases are TGTGCCAGCGGGCTAGCAGGAGAGACCCAGTACTTC. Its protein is CASGLAGETQYF.

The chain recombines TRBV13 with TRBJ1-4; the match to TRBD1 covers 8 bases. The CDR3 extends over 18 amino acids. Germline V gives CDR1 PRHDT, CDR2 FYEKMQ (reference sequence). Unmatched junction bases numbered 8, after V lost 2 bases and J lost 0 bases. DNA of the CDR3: TGTGCCAGCAGCTTACAGGACAGGGCTCCCGCAACTAATGAAAAACTGTTTTTT. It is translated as CASSLQDRAPATNEKLFF.